This TCR beta chain was obtained from a study of shared clonotypes between healthy human individuals. Notes on the study in general: The researchers took only blood, and tissue repertoires probably look different. Some clonotypes were shared by all four sorted-subset donors, while others were not shared. The non-shared ones had lower generation probabilities than the shared ones. Sorted-subset sequencing was shown by rarefaction to be incomplete despite large depth.

The donors were all Caucasian adults (living in Nashville, Tennessee). Method: immunoSEQ multiplex PCR; TCRdb's copy keeps in-frame clones and lacks some. The sample contains 2 million to 3 million clones, 93% of which appear only once. On this clone: Its cognate antigen is unknown.

V gave up 1 base and J gave up 7 bases; unmatched junction bases: 6. CDR1 MDHEN and CDR2 SYDVKM come from the germline V gene. This CDR3 has 17 amino acids. The chain couples TRBV28 to TRBJ2-2, with 13 bases lining up with TRBD2. Sequenced material: naive CD4+ T cells from PBMCs. Subset indicated: CD45RA+ positively selected. This TCR was recovered from a man aged 18 to 35 in good health. Some clones in this sample may be carry-over from other donors' samples. The CDR3 loop reads CASSLLLAGGQNGELFF. The CDR3 region has the DNA TGTGCCAGCAGTTTATTACTAGCGGGAGGGCAGAACGGGGAGCTGTTTTTT.